Listed below are T cell receptor beta chains from one sample, sequenced in a study of beta chain features in type 1 diabetes. This table comes from immunoSEQ multiplex PCR, and its TCRdb copy is limited to in-frame clones, with some not included. The sample holds about 180,000 clones, approximately 13% seen once. The sample was central memory CD4+ T cells from blood. The receptors derive from a woman aged 18-29 years in good health. Each CDR3 is given with its conserved first and last residue. A D gene is named only where the DNA matches it firmly. A row's size may be missing; if present it is once, few, many or a size class.

length: 13
V: TRBV29-1
D: NA
J: TRBJ2-1
size: NA
CDR3: CSVSGLTLREQFF
DNA: TGCAGCGTCTCGGGATTGACATTAAGGGAGCAGTTCTTC

length: 13
V: TRBV29-1
D: NA
J: TRBJ2-7
size: few
CDR3: CSVGGRGPYEQYF
DNA: TGCAGCGTTGGGGGCAGGGGACCCTACGAGCAGTACTTC

length: 13
V: TRBV6-6
D: NA
J: TRBJ1-1
size: few
CDR3: CASSSRAQPQGGF
DNA: TGTGCCAGCAGTTCCAGGGCTCAGCCGCAAGGTGGGTTT

length: 13
V: TRBV10-3
D: NA
J: TRBJ2-5
size: NA
CDR3: CAVAAPVQETQYF
DNA: TGTGCCGTAGCCGCGCCAGTTCAAGAGACCCAGTACTTC

length: 15
V: TRBV14
D: NA
J: TRBJ2-3
size: NA
CDR3: CASSQQGSYTDTQYF
DNA: TGTGCCAGCAGCCAACAGGGATCCTACACAGATACGCAGTATTTT

length: 18
V: TRBV7-2
D: TRBD2
J: TRBJ2-2
size: few
CDR3: CASSLRLAGGRDTGELFF
DNA: TGTGCCAGCAGCCTTAGACTAGCGGGAGGGCGGGACACCGGGGAGCTGTTTTTT

length: 12
V: TRBV10-3
D: NA
J: TRBJ1-5
size: NA
CDR3: CAISGGGQPQHF
DNA: TGTGCCATCAGTGGGGGGGGTCAGCCCCAGCATTTT

length: 14
V: TRBV18
D: NA
J: TRBJ2-7
size: many
CDR3: CASSPLEASYEQYF
DNA: TGTGCCAGCTCACCCCTGGAGGCCAGCTACGAGCAGTACTTC

length: 13
V: TRBV7-9
D: NA
J: TRBJ1-2
size: few
CDR3: CASSLQDTYGYTF
DNA: TGTGCCAGCAGCCTACAGGATACCTATGGCTACACCTTC

length: 16
V: TRBV28
D: TRBD2
J: TRBJ2-1
size: NA
CDR3: CASSGRLAGDYNEQFF
DNA: TGTGCCAGCAGCGGGAGGCTAGCGGGAGACTACAATGAGCAGTTCTTC

length: 14
V: TRBV27
D: TRBD1
J: TRBJ2-7
size: few
CDR3: CASRPGQIPHEQYF
DNA: TGTGCCAGCAGACCGGGACAGATCCCCCACGAGCAGTACTTC

length: 11
V: TRBV20-1
D: NA
J: TRBJ1-1
size: NA
CDR3: CGGRTDTEAFF
DNA: TGTGGAGGCAGGACGGACACTGAAGCTTTCTTT

length: 15
V: TRBV7-2
D: TRBD2
J: TRBJ2-7
size: few
CDR3: CASSPPGLAGYEQYF
DNA: TGTGCCAGCAGCCCGCCGGGACTAGCGGGATACGAGCAGTACTTC

length: 18
V: TRBV14
D: NA
J: TRBJ2-3
size: few
CDR3: CASSQGRMGLPRADTQYF
DNA: TGTGCCAGCAGCCAAGGACGGATGGGACTCCCCCGGGCAGATACGCAGTATTTT

length: 15
V: TRBV28
D: NA
J: TRBJ1-5
size: NA
CDR3: CASSFIGAYNQPQHF
DNA: TGTGCCAGCAGTTTTATAGGGGCGTACAATCAGCCCCAGCATTTT

length: 15
V: TRBV6-1
D: NA
J: TRBJ1-5
size: NA
CDR3: CASTNSLTPDQPQHF
DNA: TGTGCCAGCACGAACTCGCTCACTCCGGATCAGCCCCAGCATTTT